Only a few counts were recorded for the clone carrying this T cell receptor beta chain. Its target is unknown. The entry originates in a study of identical twins. General observations from the study: Out-of-frame beta sequences exhibited a weaker degree of excess twin sharing. While abundant cord blood beta clonotypes carried fewer insertions, memory repertoires showed no such pattern.

With V trimmed by 6 bases and J by 2 bases, 7 bases remained unmatched. Germline assignment: CDR1 SEHNR and CDR2 FQNEAQ (reference sequence). CDR3 length: 14 residues. TCRdb itself ran the 5' RACE reads through MiXCR, one entry per CDR3 protein. The sample has about 260,000 distinct CDR3 sequences, about 7% seen once. Another study also made use of these data, one on yellow fever vaccine responses in identical twins. From that second work: Reportedly, the response of twins' T cells to the vaccine seemed partly convergent, partly personalized.

The gene calls are TRBV7-9 and TRBJ2-7, with 7 nucleotides matching TRBD1. This TCR was sampled from a woman aged 18-29 years in good health. Sequencing input: memory (CD45RO+) T cells sorted from blood. Here the CDR3 DNA reads TGTGCCAGCAGGAAACAGGGGCCCCCCTACGAGCAGTACTTC. Encoded protein: CASRKQGPPYEQYF.